This record concerns one T cell receptor (beta chain) sequence. Its target is not known. V lost 7 bases, J lost 2 bases, and 6 bases stayed unmatched. Germline V CDR1 and CDR2: SGHTA, FQGNSA. The length of the CDR3 is 14 residues. This sample was included in a study of cytomegalovirus exposure and HLA in healthy donors. Findings and limits, study-wide: Association of a missense DCLRE1C variant with TCR beta V- and J-gene trimming was reported in a later analysis.

The PCR used 60 Vbeta and 13 Jbeta primers. Method: immunoSEQ multiplex PCR; TCRdb's copy keeps in-frame clones and lacks some. Here the sample spans 96,000 or so clones, around 74% being singletons. The TCR sequence derives from a female donor in good health and CMV-seropositive. The specimen sequenced was PBMCs. V and J are TRBV7-2 and TRBJ2-7, with TRBD1 identical over 9 bases. CDR3 sequence reads: CASTLGTGPYEQYF. CDR3 coding DNA: TGTGCCAGCACCCTCGGGACAGGGCCCTACGAGCAGTACTTC.